This record covers a single T cell receptor (beta chain). The antigen it binds to is not known. No clone much larger than this one lies a single base away; base qualities are absent. This record belongs to a study of blood T cell repertoires in COVID-19 (dated by TCRdb to about 2020). For context, the study as a whole: The collaborator samples originated in the United States, Italy and Spain and spanned the acute and convalescent phases of COVID-19. The prospective study material was composed of cDNA or gDNA derived from T cells, B-cell-depleted T cells, or PBMCs. Deeply sampled blood TCRbeta repertoires from subjects exposed to, actively infected with, or recovered from COVID-19 were included in the dataset. A freely available public database, intended as a resource for researchers studying the immune response to SARS-CoV-2, is where the repertoires were released. Samples came from the ongoing ImmuneRACE study (first 160 participants) plus 1,254 subjects from 6 global collaborators. A de-identified subject ID, COVID-19 status, age in years and sex were almost always included in the sample metadata. Where available, HLA class I and class II types were obtained from metadata supplied by the sample provider rather than from assay-based typing.

From the cysteine through the phenylalanine, the CDR3 covers 15 amino acids. Only the CDR3 portion is preserved as DNA: 45 bases, with reading frame beginning at the first base. From the germline V gene, CDR1 is SGHAT and CDR2 is FQNNGV. V loses 0 bases at its end and J loses 1 base; junction bases beyond the gene matches: 3. Overall study outcomes, separate from this receptor: Clinical and demographic metadata were provided uncurated, with the amount varying by source and participant.

TCRbeta CDR3 regions were amplified from genomic DNA using the immunoSEQ Assay, a bias-controlled multiplex PCR. The original pipeline was this. Within the assay, amplification of reference gene primers was used to estimate how many nucleated cells each sample contained. To quantify the absolute abundance of each unique TCRbeta CDR3 rearrangement, sequence reads were collapsed and filtered. For each sample, productive Simpson clonality was calculated as the square root of Simpson's diversity index across productive rearrangements. In its TCRdb copy, this immuneACCESS table keeps in-frame sequences only and misses some clones. Where compared with another copy, unresolved V genes explain less than half of these, and the others have no known cause. From that table come the V and J calls and clone size; the DNA was used to work out D and trimming. This sample lists 180,000 or so clones; 85% to 90% were detected once. The biggest ten clones account for approximately 11% of the sample.

In Seattle, one collaborating source enrolled patients while the infection was active and tracked those patients longitudinally over the course of disease. Collaborating institutions collected whole blood in K2EDTA tubes following their own protocols. For TCRbeta analysis, collaborators shipped samples as frozen whole blood, isolated PBMCs, or DNA extracted from either of those sample types. The source is a woman between 55 and 75 years old with COVID-19, enrolled during active disease. Sequenced material: peripheral blood. The chain employs TRBV11-2 and TRBJ2-7; 7 of the junction bases match TRBD1. The CDR3 protein: CASSLEGDSSYEQYF. The nucleotides are TGTGCCAGCAGCTTAGAGGGGGACAGTTCCTACGAGCAGTACTTC.